This section outlines one T cell receptor (beta chain) sequence together with its context. Its antigen remains unidentified. This sample was taken from a study of CD8 T cells in Susac syndrome. For the study at large: Patients with Susac syndrome were, at the time of blood collection, therapy-naive, maintained on corticosteroids, or maintained on intravenous immunoglobulin alone. Study results and caveats: Susac CD8+ clonal expansion peaked in TEMRA cells and active patients.

The CDR3 runs to 16 residues. Germline V lookup: CDR1 MGHRA, CDR2 YSYEKL. Trimming took 1 base from V and 1 from J; bases not matched to a gene: 3. RNA in amounts of roughly 0.45 to 1 ug was reverse transcribed with random hexamers. Multiplex immunoSEQ PCR targeted 54 Vbeta and 13 Jbeta TCR beta segments. TCRdb called the immunoSEQ multiplex PCR reads again in MiXCR, with one record for every CDR3 protein. Of about 100,000 distinct CDR3 sequences listed, nearly 97% were seen once; the top ten hold around 0.3%. Sequencing was done on a sample of CD8+ T cells from PBMCs. The receptor was derived from a human donor with Susac syndrome. The chain employs TRBV4-1 and TRBJ2-3; 9 positions agree with TRBD2. The CDR3 DNA reads TGCGCCAGCAGCCAAGTCGTAGCGGGGGGCACAGATACGCAGTATTTT. It codes for CASSQVVAGGTDTQYF.